The 15 T cell receptor beta chains presented below share a single source sample, sequenced in a study of identical twins (dated by TCRdb to between 2015 and 2016). The method was 5' RACE. The sequencing machine was an Illumina HiSeq 2000. TCRdb handled the public reads itself, with Q25 trimming in fastp and clone calling in MiXCR, and kept productive beta chains. CDR3 protein sequences are deduplicated, and each keeps its most common genes and DNA. Across this sample there are 350,000 or so distinct CDR3 sequences, with 10% to 15% seen only once. Together, the top ten hold around 6.9% of the sample. This sample was also put to use in a study of yellow fever vaccine responses in identical twins.

Source material: CD8+ T cells sorted from blood. These TCRs come from a woman aged 18-29 years in good health.

The gene calls are TRBV14 and TRBJ2-7; D gene unclear. In germline, CDR1 is SGHDN, CDR2 FVKESK. The germline V and J ends were trimmed by 0 bases and 6 bases, with 9 bases remaining between them. This CDR3 comprises 13 residues. This CDR3 reads CASSQDPRVEQYF. The CDR3 region has the DNA TGTGCCAGCAGCCAAGATCCTCGGGTCGAGCAGTACTTC.

The chain combines TRBV6-1 with TRBJ2-1; 10 nucleotides match TRBD2. The germline V gene encodes CDR1 MNHNS and CDR2 SASEGT. There are 17 residues in the CDR3. V lost 1 base and J lost 8; bases outside the gene matches: 11. CDR3 DNA sequence: TGTGCCAGCAGTGAAGTGGGAAGCGGGGGGGCCTTGGATGAGCAGTTCTTC. It encodes CASSEVGSGGALDEQFF.

In this sample, this clonotype turned up many times. The chain recombines TRBV5-1 with TRBJ2-3; D is ambiguous. V lost 10 bases and J 6 bases, leaving 12 bases between the germline ends. The CDR3 runs to 11 residues. CDR1 and CDR2 from the germline V gene are SGHRS and YFSETQ. CDR3 bases: TGCGCCTGCGCCCATGGCGATACGCAGTATTTT. It is translated as CACAHGDTQYF.

This clonotype was observed at least ten times. This sequence joins TRBV20-1 and TRBJ2-5; 10 bases map to TRBD2. The V gene's germline CDR1 is DFQATT and CDR2 SNEGSKA (reference sequence). Trimming removed 2 bases from V and 3 bases from J; junction bases left unmatched: 3. CDR3 length equals 14 residues. The CDR3 sequence: CSARPGLAEETQYF. The CDR3 coding sequence is TGCAGTGCTAGACCAGGACTAGCGGAAGAGACCCAGTACTTC.

This clonotype was found a few times. The chain uses TRBV12-5 and TRBJ1-1; D is uncertain. Germline CDR1 and CDR2: LGHNT and FRNRAP. V lost 7 bases and J 2 bases, leaving 11 bases between the germline ends. The CDR3 runs to 13 residues. CDR3 sequence: CASAPSGNTEAFF. As DNA, the CDR3 is TGTGCTAGTGCCCCCTCGGGTAACACTGAAGCTTTCTTT.

This clonotype has just a few counts. This rearrangement joins TRBV12-3 or TRBV12-4 to TRBJ2-1; TRBD1 matches at 8 bases. The CDR3 has 13 amino acids. The V segment lost 6 bases and the J segment 8 bases; nucleotides outside the gene matches: 6. The CDR3 protein is CASSWTGWDEQFF. CDR3 DNA sequence: TGTGCCAGCAGCTGGACAGGGTGGGATGAGCAGTTCTTC.

The V and J genes are TRBV28 and TRBJ2-1; either TRBD1 or TRBD2 may fit D (5 bases each). The ends were cut back, 8 bases at V and 8 bases at J, with 19 bases in the middle. The CDR3 totals 14 residues. Looked up from germline, CDR1 is MDHEN and CDR2 is SYDVKM. CDR3 loop: CASSRDGPQDEQFF. CDR3 bases: TGTGCCAGCTCCCGGGACGGCCCGCAGGATGAGCAGTTCTTC. The whole variable domain, filled in from reference TRBV28 and TRBJ2-1, reads DVKVTQSSRYLVKRTGEKVFLECVQDMDHENMFWYRQDPGLGLRLIYFSYDVKMKEKGDIPEGYSVSREKKERFSLILESASTNQTSMYLCASSRDGPQDEQFFGPGTRLTVL.

This clonotype has a handful of counts. The chain uses TRBV27 and TRBJ1-1; D not resolved. V shed 6 bases and J shed 10 bases, with 24 bases lying between them. The CDR3 contains 15 residues. CDR1 is MNHEY, CDR2 SMNVEV, per germline (reference sequence). The DNA of the CDR3 is TGTGCCAGCAGGGGCACCGGGTACTCTGCGGTCGGAGCTTTCTTT. Its protein product is CASRGTGYSAVGAFF.

In this sample, this clonotype turned up a few times. The chain has TRBV6-1 and TRBJ2-7; no clear D. The CDR3 length is 11 residues. The V end was cut by 5 bases, the J end by 7 bases, with 9 bases between. Germline V lookup: CDR1 MNHNS, CDR2 SASEGT. In DNA, the CDR3 is TGTGCCAGCAGTAATACTGGGGAGCAGTACTTC. Protein product: CASSNTGEQYF.

In this sample, this clonotype turned up many times. The chain uses TRBV6-1 and TRBJ1-6; D remains unclear. Germline V gene data show CDR1 as MNHNS and CDR2 as SASEGT. Trimming stripped 4 bases from V and 7 bases from J, with 14 bases between. This CDR3 has 15 residues. The CDR3 sequence: CASSGVGIENSPLHF. The DNA for the CDR3 is TGTGCCAGCAGTGGGGTGGGAATTGAGAATTCACCCCTCCACTTT.

The chain links TRBV6-2 or TRBV6-3 to TRBJ2-7; D gene uncertain. V dropped 5 bases and J dropped 0 bases, with 17 bases sitting between them. The CDR3 spans 16 residues. CDR1 and CDR2 (germline): MNHEY, SVGEGT. The DNA for the CDR3 is TGTGCCAGCAGTACCGCGGTGGGCATCGACTCCTACGAGCAGTACGTC. Translated, it gives CASSTAVGIDSYEQYV.

This clonotype was seen more than once but under ten times. One junction end disagrees with the germline gene, perhaps due to a read error. CDR3 in DNA: TGTGCCAGCAGGATCGAAGAAACCCAGTACTTC. Translation gives CASRIEETQYF. The rearrangement uses TRBV28 and TRBJ2-5; unclear D gene. This CDR3 region has 11 residues. Germline CDR1 is MDHEN and CDR2 is SYDVKM.

This clonotype was seen more than once but under ten times. The chain uses TRBV27 and TRBJ2-2, with a weak D call TRBD2 (5 bases). The germline V gene encodes CDR1 MNHEY and CDR2 SMNVEV (reference sequence). The length of the CDR3 is 15 residues. V was shortened by 0 bases and J by 4 bases, with 9 bases between the two germline ends. The DNA for the CDR3 is TGTGCCAGCAGTTTATCTTTCCGGGGCACCGGGGAGCTGTTTTTT. Translated: CASSLSFRGTGELFF.

This clonotype was counted between two and nine times. This chain connects TRBV20-1 to TRBJ2-1, with D possibly TRBD1 on 5 matching bases. V lost 5 bases, J lost 7 bases, and 9 bases lay in between. CDR1 and CDR2 (germline): DFQATT, SNEGSKA (reference sequence). CDR3 length: 11 residues. The CDR3 loop is CSAWGLNEQFF. CDR3 bases: TGCAGTGCTTGGGGCCTAAATGAGCAGTTCTTC.

This chain links TRBV6-1 with TRBJ2-5; the D gene is possibly TRBD1 (6 bases). Germline V gene lookup returns CDR1 MNHNS and CDR2 SASEGT. The CDR3 sequence is 18 residues long. V shed 5 bases and J shed 0 bases, with 22 bases lying between them. The CDR3 loop reads CASSQIPQNRDNQETQYF. In DNA, the CDR3 is TGTGCCAGCAGTCAAATCCCTCAAAACCGGGACAACCAAGAGACCCAGTACTTC.